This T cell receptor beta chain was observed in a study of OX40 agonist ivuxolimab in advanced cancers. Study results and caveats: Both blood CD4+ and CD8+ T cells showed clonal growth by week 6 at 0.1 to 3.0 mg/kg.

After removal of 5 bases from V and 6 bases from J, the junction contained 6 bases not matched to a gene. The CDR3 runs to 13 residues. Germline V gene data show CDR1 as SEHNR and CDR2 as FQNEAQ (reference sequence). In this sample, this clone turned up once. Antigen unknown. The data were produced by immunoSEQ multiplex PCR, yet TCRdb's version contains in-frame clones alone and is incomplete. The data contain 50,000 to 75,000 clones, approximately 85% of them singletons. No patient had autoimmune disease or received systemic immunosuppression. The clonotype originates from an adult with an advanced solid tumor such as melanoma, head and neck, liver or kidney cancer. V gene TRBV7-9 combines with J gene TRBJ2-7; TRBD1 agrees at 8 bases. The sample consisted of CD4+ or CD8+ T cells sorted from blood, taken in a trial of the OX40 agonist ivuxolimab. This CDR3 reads CASSDRGSGEQYF. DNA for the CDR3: TGTGCCAGCAGCGACAGGGGTTCTGGCGAGCAGTACTTC.